This is a list of T cell receptor beta chains from one sample in a study of shared clonotypes between healthy human individuals. Sequencing used immunoSEQ multiplex PCR; TCRdb keeps in-frame clones, though not all of them. There are more than 1,200,000 clones in the sample; approximately 98.5% occur only once, and approximately 0.4% lies in the top ten. Sequenced input: naive CD4+ T cells sorted from blood. These receptor sequences come from a man aged 25-45 years in good health. Each CDR3 is given with its conserved first and last residue. D genes are given only for firm matches. Some rows have no size entry. The others give once, few or many, or a class for an expanded clone.

j_call	v_call	d_call	clone_size	cdr3_aa	cdr3_nt
TRBJ1-4	TRBV5-3	.	.	CARSLVAEDNEKLFF	TGTGCCAGAAGCTTGGTTGCAGAAGATAATGAAAAACTGTTTTTT
TRBJ2-7	TRBV5-6	.	.	CASSSFRDVQHEQYF	TGTGCCAGCAGCTCCTTCAGGGATGTGCAACACGAGCAGTACTTC
TRBJ2-1	TRBV28	TRBD2	once	CASSLLLASEQFF	TGTGCCAGCAGTTTGCTACTAGCGTCTGAGCAGTTCTTC
TRBJ2-1	TRBV29-1	.	.	CSAAPEQFF	TGCAGCGCTGCTCCCGAGCAGTTCTTC
TRBJ1-5	TRBV11-2	.	.	CASSLGGDQPQHF	TGTGCCAGCAGCTTAGGTGGGGATCAGCCCCAGCATTTT
TRBJ2-3	TRBV10-3	.	.	CAISGDHTQYF	TGTGCCATCAGTGGGGATCATACGCAGTATTTT
TRBJ2-1	TRBV14	TRBD2	.	CASSQAEDGRARDEQFF	TGTGCCAGCAGCCAAGCGGAGGACGGGAGGGCCAGGGATGAGCAGTTCTTC
TRBJ2-7	TRBV27	TRBD2	.	CASSFKGTSGDFYEQYF	TGTGCCAGCAGTTTCAAGGGGACTAGCGGGGATTTCTACGAGCAGTACTTC
TRBJ1-1	TRBV5-5	.	.	CASSPVPPEATEAFF	TGTGCCAGCAGCCCGGTCCCTCCGGAGGCCACTGAAGCTTTCTTT
TRBJ2-1	TRBV18	.	.	CASSPLAGPTYNEQFF	TGTGCCAGCTCACCGCTTGCAGGGCCAACGTACAATGAGCAGTTCTTC
TRBJ2-5	TRBV2	TRBD1	.	CASSRTAGGFRSETQYF	TGTGCCAGCAGTCGAACCGCAGGGGGCTTCAGGTCGGAGACCCAGTACTTC
TRBJ2-7	TRBV27	.	.	CASRAWGRSSYEQYF	TGTGCCAGCAGGGCCTGGGGCAGGAGCTCCTACGAGCAGTACTTC
TRBJ2-1	TRBV4-3	.	.	CASSHRAGYNEQFF	TGCGCCAGCAGCCACCGAGCCGGTTACAATGAGCAGTTCTTC
TRBJ1-1	TRBV28	.	.	CASSPHPVWSGGAGNTEAFF	TGTGCCAGCAGTCCCCACCCAGTTTGGAGCGGGGGCGCGGGGAACACTGAAGCTTTCTTT
TRBJ2-2	TRBV7-9	TRBD2	.	CASSLGSGNYRELFF	TGTGCCAGCAGCTTAGGCAGCGGGAACTACCGGGAGCTGTTTTTT
TRBJ1-5	TRBV27	.	once	CASSPGTLRDQPQHF	TGTGCCAGCAGTCCCGGGACATTACGCGATCAGCCCCAGCATTTT
TRBJ2-2	TRBV5-1	TRBD2	.	CASSPGLAGEDTGELFF	TGCGCCAGCAGCCCAGGACTAGCGGGAGAGGACACCGGGGAGCTGTTTTTT
TRBJ2-3	TRBV5-1	.	.	CASSLWELETQYF	TGCGCCAGCAGCTTGTGGGAATTGGAAACGCAGTATTTT
TRBJ2-2	TRBV2	TRBD1	.	CASIWTGQNTGELFF	TGTGCCAGCATTTGGACAGGGCAGAACACCGGGGAGCTGTTTTTT
TRBJ2-2	TRBV28	.	.	CASSFPGPLPPGELFF	TGTGCCAGCAGTTTCCCGGGTCCATTACCCCCCGGGGAGCTGTTTTTT
TRBJ2-2	TRBV5-1	.	once	CASSVQQAGELFF	TGCGCCAGCAGCGTCCAGCAGGCCGGGGAGCTGTTTTTT
TRBJ2-1	TRBV7-9	.	.	CASSLLTIISYNEQFF	TGTGCCAGCAGCTTACTGACTATTATTTCCTACAATGAGCAGTTCTTC
TRBJ1-1	TRBV5-4	.	.	CASSLEQVNTEAFF	TGTGCCAGCAGCTTGGAACAGGTGAACACTGAAGCTTTCTTT
TRBJ2-5	TRBV7-3	.	.	CASSLRLGESQYF	TGTGCCAGCAGCTTAAGGCTCGGGGAGTCCCAGTACTTC
TRBJ1-5	TRBV18	.	.	CASSPLGEQPQHF	TGTGCCAGCTCACCATTGGGGGAACAGCCCCAGCATTTT
TRBJ2-5	TRBV5-6	.	.	CASSLGQKETQYF	TGTGCCAGCAGCTTGGGGCAAAAAGAGACCCAGTACTTC
TRBJ1-5	TRBV9	.	.	CASSVVGWTDSPGNQPQHF	TGTGCCAGCAGCGTAGTTGGGTGGACAGACTCCCCAGGTAATCAGCCCCAGCATTTT
TRBJ2-7	TRBV5-1	.	.	CASLSGTGEQYF	TGCGCCAGCCTTAGCGGGACAGGCGAGCAGTACTTC
TRBJ2-5	TRBV7-2	TRBD2	.	CASSLRPLAVQETQYF	TGTGCCAGCAGCTTGCGTCCACTAGCGGTCCAAGAGACCCAGTACTTC
TRBJ1-1	TRBV18	TRBD1	.	CASSGQENTEAFF	TGTGCCAGCTCCGGACAGGAGAACACTGAAGCTTTCTTT
TRBJ1-2	TRBV9	.	.	CASSARGRVHGYTF	TGTGCCAGCAGCGCCCGGGGCAGGGTTCATGGCTACACCTTC
TRBJ2-2	TRBV7-8	.	.	CASSPRPRQVNTGELFF	TGTGCCAGCAGCCCCCGGCCGAGACAGGTGAACACCGGGGAGCTGTTTTTT
TRBJ2-5	TRBV5-5	.	.	CASREGSDIETQYF	TGTGCCAGCAGGGAGGGATCGGATATAGAGACCCAGTACTTC
TRBJ2-3	TRBV11-2	TRBD2	.	CASSRGLAGIGGTDTQYF	TGTGCCAGCAGCCGCGGACTAGCGGGGATAGGAGGTACAGATACGCAGTATTTT
TRBJ2-2	TRBV11-2	TRBD1	.	CASSLAGTGNTGELFF	TGTGCCAGCAGCTTAGCCGGGACAGGGAACACCGGGGAGCTGTTTTTT
TRBJ2-7	TRBV6-1	TRBD1	.	CASRRTGPYEQYF	TGTGCCAGCAGACGGACAGGCCCCTACGAGCAGTACTTC
TRBJ1-2	TRBV7-2	TRBD1	once	CASSIRTGGLGNYGYTF	TGTGCCAGCAGCATAAGGACAGGGGGTCTGGGTAACTATGGCTACACCTTC
TRBJ2-7	TRBV29-1	TRBD2	.	CSVGLAGGRSYEQYF	TGCAGCGTGGGACTAGCGGGAGGGCGGTCCTACGAGCAGTACTTC
TRBJ2-7	TRBV9	.	.	CASSPRSSSYEQYF	TGTGCCAGCAGCCCCCGATCGAGCTCCTACGAGCAGTACTTC
TRBJ2-1	TRBV4-2	TRBD2	.	CASSQDGTSGRGEQFF	TGTGCCAGCAGCCAAGACGGGACTAGCGGGAGAGGTGAGCAGTTCTTC
TRBJ2-1	TRBV11-2	.	.	CASSLVDPPGLRRYNEQFF	TGTGCCAGCAGCTTAGTCGACCCCCCGGGTCTCCGGCGGTACAATGAGCAGTTCTTC
TRBJ1-2	TRBV5-1	.	.	CASSLQTNYGYTF	TGCGCCAGCAGCCTACAGACTAACTATGGCTACACCTTC
TRBJ2-3	TRBV7-9	.	.	CASRPGVLVATDTQYF	TGTGCCAGCAGGCCAGGGGTGCTGGTAGCCACAGATACGCAGTATTTT
TRBJ2-7	TRBV19	TRBD2	.	CASSLAGEIYEQYF	TGTGCCAGTAGTTTGGCGGGAGAGATCTACGAGCAGTACTTC
TRBJ2-7	TRBV20-1	.	.	CSATMAEQYF	TGCAGTGCTACCATGGCCGAGCAGTACTTC
TRBJ2-5	TRBV18	.	.	CASSDTSTLETQYF	TGTGCCAGCTCAGACACGAGTACATTGGAGACCCAGTACTTC
TRBJ1-2	TRBV29-1	TRBD1	.	CSVGTGDRGYTF	TGCAGCGTGGGGACAGGGGATCGTGGCTACACCTTC
TRBJ1-4	TRBV4-1	.	.	CASSQDKWTDEKLFF	TGCGCCAGCAGCCAAGATAAGTGGACAGATGAAAAACTGTTTTTT
TRBJ2-7	TRBV5-1	TRBD1	.	CASRTRTGAPPYEQYF	TGCGCCAGCAGAACCCGGACAGGGGCCCCCCCCTACGAGCAGTACTTC
TRBJ2-1	TRBV29-1	TRBD2	.	CSVAAGGYEQFF	TGCAGCGTTGCAGCGGGAGGCTATGAGCAGTTCTTC
TRBJ2-1	TRBV5-1	.	.	CASSLKDRYNEQFF	TGCGCCAGCAGCTTGAAGGACCGATACAATGAGCAGTTCTTC
TRBJ2-7	TRBV7-7	TRBD1	.	CASSSGTGYEQYF	TGTGCTAGCAGCTCCGGGACAGGTTACGAGCAGTACTTC
TRBJ1-5	TRBV18	.	.	CASSRSKGNQPQHF	TGTGCCAGCTCACGAAGTAAGGGCAATCAGCCCCAGCATTTT
TRBJ2-1	TRBV6-6	.	.	CASSQEAGEQFF	TGTGCCAGCAGCCAGGAGGCGGGGGAGCAGTTCTTC
TRBJ2-2	TRBV11-3	.	.	CASRPRGDTGELFF	TGTGCCAGCAGACCCCGAGGGGACACCGGGGAGCTGTTTTTT
TRBJ1-5	TRBV2	.	.	CASSEFQYSNQPQHF	TGTGCCAGCAGTGAATTCCAGTATAGCAATCAGCCCCAGCATTTT
TRBJ2-3	TRBV12-5	.	.	CASAQAVGASQYF	TGTGCTAGTGCCCAGGCGGTAGGGGCGTCGCAGTATTTT